The T cell receptor beta chain described here comes from a study of CD8 T cells in ankylosing spondylitis. This clonotype was seen a handful of times. Its antigen is not known. Notes on the study in general: Reportedly, matched ankylosing spondylitis synovial fluid was significantly enriched for disease-linked clones. Characteristic, it appeared, of ankylosing spondylitis blood was a TCR beta motif of roughly eight highly homologous variants.

One entry per CDR3 protein results from TCRdb running MiXCR on the 5' RACE reads. The sample lists about 840,000 distinct CDR3 sequences; 10% to 15% were seen once. Germline V CDR1 and CDR2: SGHRS, YFSETQ. V was pared by 4 bases and J by 1 base, with 6 bases of the junction left unmatched. The length of the CDR3 is 16 residues. The material sequenced was blood, either unsorted or a sorted T cell fraction (not recorded which). The V call is TRBV5-1, the J call TRBJ2-3, with TRBD2 matching 10 bases. The TCR comes from a male donor with ankylosing spondylitis. Here the CDR3 DNA reads TGCGCCAGCAGCATAATAGCGGGAGGCCGCACAGATACGCAGTATTTT. It translates to CASSIIAGGRTDTQYF.